This TCR beta chain came from a study of a mutant IDH1 vaccine in newly diagnosed glioma (dated by TCRdb to the early 2020s). Study-level background: Patients were given eight vaccinations, in weeks 1, 3, 5, 7, 11, 15, 19 and 23, which matched visits V03 through V10. Vaccination began 4-6 weeks after radiotherapy alone, or alongside temozolomide cycles in the chemotherapy-containing groups. Of the approximately 35 treated patients, approximately 62% were male and 37.5% were female, and the mean age was roughly 38 years. Prior to enrollment, patients had been given standard therapy consisting of radiotherapy alone, temozolomide alone, or radiochemotherapy with temozolomide, with the combination given to most patients. Peripheral blood was drawn at six visits: V03 (baseline), V05, V07, V10, V12 and V13. Longitudinal TCRB deep sequencing was done for some 26 treated patients, wherever samples were available for exploratory analyses.

The library was made by the immunoSEQ multiplex PCR assay. Rearranged TCR beta chain sequences were amplified with the hsTCRB Kit following the manufacturer's protocol. Sequencing of TCRB libraries was carried out on an Illumina MiSeq. The authors' analysis ran thus. Demultiplexing, trimming and gene mapping were performed with the kit vendor's proprietary platform. This immuneACCESS table, as held by TCRdb, lists in-frame sequences with V and J called but not all clones. Of the missing ones, under half trace to an unresolved V gene in checked studies; the others have no known cause. V and J calls and clone size are as listed in that table; D and trimming were resolved from the DNA. The sample table lists tens of thousands of clones, less than 85% of them with a count of one. The ten most abundant clones make up 3.1% of the sample. For this clone: What this receptor recognizes is not known. Base quality data are lacking; no much larger clone is found one base away.

For CDR1 and CDR2, the germline V gene (reference sequence) lists SGHKS and YYEKEE. From V the trimming removes 5 bases and from J it removes 5 bases, while the gene matches leave 4 bases of the junction unaccounted for. The CDR3 numbers 13 residues from cysteine through phenylalanine. The only DNA kept is the CDR3, 39 bases in frame from the first base. The time point label, as the study defines it: week 5, during vaccination. Every vaccine dose consisted of 300 ug of a 20-mer mutant IDH1 peptide in Montanide, administered subcutaneously together with topical imiquimod. All donors had newly diagnosed IDH1-mutant astrocytomas of WHO grade 3 or 4 that showed loss of nuclear ATRX. The samples were drawn from NOA16, a multicentre, single-arm, open-label phase I trial in Germany that tested a mutant IDH1 peptide vaccine in humans for the first time. Genomic DNA for TCRB sequencing was extracted from EDTA blood using the DNeasy Blood and Tissue Kit.

Results and caveats for the whole study, not just this receptor: Selection of PBMC samples for TCRB deep sequencing was based on availability. It was noted by the authors that analyses of patient blood samples could not be reproduced owing to sample limitations. Pseudoprogression appeared unrelated to alterations in the top peripheral T cell clonotypes detected by TCRB sequencing. Vaccine-induced immune responses across multiple MHC alleles were detected in around 92% of patients.

The sequenced sample was PBMCs, obtained from a glioma patient whose treatment included an IDH1 peptide vaccine. This sequence was found in a woman aged 18-35 years with glioma. Some clones in this sample may be carry-over from other donors' samples. Recombination connected TRBV5-5 to TRBJ1-1; 9 middle bases align to TRBD1. The CDR3 protein: CASRRQGGTEAFF. The bases are TGTGCCAGCAGGAGACAGGGGGGGACTGAAGCTTTCTTT.